This T cell receptor beta chain was documented in a study of shared clonotypes between healthy human individuals. Genomic DNA, for the unsorted samples, came from 80 million to 100 million PBMCs. Every subset had its genomic DNA shared out evenly among several immunoSEQ plates. It was around 300 ng DNA, approximately 30,000 T cell genomes, that went into each replicate PCR of unsorted PBMC. The protocol was immunoSEQ multiplex PCR, while the TCRdb copy is restricted to in-frame clones and leaves out a portion. The sample shows roughly 500,000 clones, about 78% of them seen only once. Points on this clone: The antigen is not known.

Whole-study results and caveats: Among donors, the sharing of clonotypes was expected to be influenced by sequencing depth.

With 5 bases clipped from V and 7 bases from J, the junction kept 7 bases outside the gene matches. Germline values: CDR1 LNHDA, CDR2 SQIVND (reference sequence). The CDR3 length is 13 residues. This receptor was identified in a woman in her 40s in good health. Some clones in this sample may be carry-over from other donors' samples. The sequenced sample consisted of PBMCs. The rearrangement joins TRBV19 to TRBJ1-2; 7 bases are shared with TRBD1. CDR3 sequence reads: CASSEGAPVGYTF. The CDR3 coding sequence is TGTGCCAGTAGTGAGGGGGCGCCGGTTGGCTACACCTTC.